This is a list of T cell receptor beta chains from one sample in a study of CD8 T cells in ankylosing spondylitis. TCRdb reprocessed the 5' RACE reads via MiXCR and lists one record per CDR3 protein. The sample carries roughly 670,000 distinct CDR3 sequences, roughly 20% recorded once. Sequenced input: blood, either unsorted or a sorted T cell fraction (not recorded which). The source of these receptors is a male donor with ankylosing spondylitis. CDR3s include the opening cysteine and the closing phenylalanine or tryptophan. A D gene is named only where the DNA matches it firmly. Size tells how often a clone was seen (once, few, many) or the class of an expanded clone, and some rows leave it out.

V	J	D	size	CDR3	DNA
TRBV27	TRBJ2-7	TRBD1	few	CASSRGQGIF	TGTGCCAGCAGTAGGGGACAGGGGATCTTC
TRBV12-3/TRBV12-4	TRBJ2-1	-	-	CASSLQGIEQFF	TGTGCCAGCAGCCTACAGGGTATTGAGCAGTTCTTC
TRBV7-9	TRBJ2-7	-	-	CASTSMVSNSYEQYF	TGTGCCAGCACCTCCATGGTCTCAAACTCCTACGAGCAGTACTTC
TRBV12-3/TRBV12-4	TRBJ2-7	TRBD2	-	CASSPSSGLTYEQYF	TGTGCCAGCAGTCCTTCTAGCGGCTTGACCTACGAGCAGTACTTC
TRBV20-1	TRBJ1-2	-	many	CSASVLSGYGYTF	TGCAGTGCTAGTGTCCTCTCAGGCTATGGCTACACCTTC
TRBV12-3/TRBV12-4	TRBJ1-1	-	few	CASLGQNTEAFF	TGTGCCAGCCTGGGACAGAACACTGAAGCTTTCTTT
TRBV30	TRBJ2-7	-	once	CAWTAESSYEQYF	TGTGCCTGGACGGCAGAGAGCTCCTACGAGCAGTACTTC
TRBV5-1	TRBJ1-1	TRBD1	many	CASSSGQGAGNTEAFF	TGCGCCAGCAGCTCCGGACAGGGGGCGGGGAACACTGAAGCTTTCTTT
TRBV5-5	TRBJ1-1	TRBD1	few	CASSQTRTGEAFF	TGTGCCAGCAGCCAAACCAGGACAGGGGAAGCTTTCTTT
TRBV5-1	TRBJ2-3	-	many	CASSLALALADTQYF	TGCGCCAGCAGCTTGGCGCTAGCGCTTGCAGATACGCAGTATTTT
TRBV7-2	TRBJ2-7	TRBD1	-	CASSTRGTGTYEQYF	TGTGCCAGCAGCACGCGGGGGACAGGGACCTACGAGCAGTACTTC
TRBV11-2	TRBJ2-5	-	-	CASSLVAEDQETQYF	TGTGCCAGCAGCTTAGTCGCAGAAGACCAAGAGACCCAGTACTTC
TRBV4-1	TRBJ1-2	-	-	CASSQDRGHGYTF	TGCGCCAGCAGCCAAGACAGGGGCCATGGCTACACCTTC
TRBV12-3/TRBV12-4	TRBJ2-1	TRBD2	few	CASRPSLAGGQGEQFF	TGTGCCAGCAGGCCCTCACTAGCGGGGGGGCAGGGTGAGCAGTTCTTC
TRBV3-1	TRBJ2-7	TRBD1	-	CASSQRDRDYEQYF	TGTGCCAGCAGCCAACGGGACAGAGACTACGAGCAGTACTTC
TRBV4-1	TRBJ2-3	TRBD1	few	CASSPLTGVETDTQYF	TGCGCCAGCAGCCCATTGACAGGGGTTGAGACAGATACGCAGTATTTT
TRBV5-1	TRBJ2-3	-	-	CASSFAPNRADTQYF	TGCGCCAGCAGCTTCGCCCCAAACCGGGCAGATACGCAGTATTTT
TRBV6-1	TRBJ1-5	-	few	CASAQDSNQPQHF	TGTGCCAGCGCGCAGGATAGCAATCAGCCCCAGCATTTT
TRBV7-7	TRBJ2-3	TRBD2	-	CASSLARRLAGGTDTQYF	TGTGCTAGCAGCTTAGCGCGTCGGCTAGCGGGGGGAACAGATACGCAGTATTTT
TRBV27	TRBJ2-1	-	few	CASKSRSVNEQFF	TGTGCCAGCAAGTCCCGGTCCGTCAATGAGCAGTTCTTC
TRBV20-1	TRBJ2-1	-	few	CSASPPSREQFF	TGCAGTGCTAGCCCCCCGTCGCGTGAGCAGTTCTTC
TRBV7-6	TRBJ2-3	TRBD2	-	CASSLREASDTQYF	TGTGCCAGCAGCTTGCGGGAGGCTTCAGATACGCAGTATTTT
TRBV29-1	TRBJ2-1	TRBD1	few	CSVTRTGASPDEQFF	TGCAGCGTGACCCGGACAGGGGCAAGCCCCGATGAGCAGTTCTTC
TRBV20-1	TRBJ2-1	-	-	CSARDYRLYNEQFF	TGCAGTGCTAGGGACTACCGGCTATACAATGAGCAGTTCTTC
TRBV28	TRBJ2-3	TRBD2	-	CASSSLYRPSGRADTQYF	TGTGCCAGCAGTTCCCTTTACCGTCCTAGCGGGAGGGCAGATACGCAGTATTTT
TRBV20-1	TRBJ2-5	-	-	CSAFQGPQETQYF	TGCAGTGCTTTCCAGGGCCCCCAAGAGACCCAGTACTTC
TRBV7-9	TRBJ1-5	-	few	CASSPDGGNNQPQHF	TGTGCCAGCAGCCCAGACGGGGGGAACAATCAGCCCCAGCATTTT
TRBV20-1	TRBJ2-1	-	-	CSARDAARAYNEQFF	TGCAGTGCTAGAGATGCAGCACGGGCTTACAATGAGCAGTTCTTC
TRBV2	TRBJ2-3	-	-	CASKEGRRTDTQYF	TGTGCCAGCAAGGAGGGTAGGAGGACAGATACGCAGTATTTT
TRBV9	TRBJ2-1	TRBD2	-	CASSVATGTSGSNEQFF	TGTGCCAGCAGCGTAGCTACCGGGACTAGCGGGAGTAATGAGCAGTTCTTC
TRBV20-1	TRBJ2-5	-	-	CSARDPTGRHETQYF	TGCAGTGCTAGAGATCCGACAGGGAGGCATGAGACCCAGTACTTC
TRBV5-6	TRBJ2-2	-	-	CASSFGLPSTGELFF	TGTGCCAGCAGCTTTGGACTCCCCTCCACCGGGGAGCTGTTTTTT